This T cell receptor beta chain derives from a study of blood T cells in healthy people across ages. Germline CDR1 MNHEY, CDR2 SMNVEV (reference sequence). CDR3 length equals 14 residues. V dropped 6 bases and J dropped 1; count of bases not matched to a gene: 5. The second PCR ran roughly 6 to 11 cycles with a sample-barcoded 5' primer and J-beta primers. TCRdb re-derived calls from the 5' RACE reads in MiXCR, one entry per CDR3 protein. The sample holds under 750,000 distinct CDR3 sequences, around 48% seen once. Investigators took 9.5 to 10 milliliters of peripheral blood from every donor. Samples each yielded at least 6 micrograms of total RNA.

This sequence originates from a man older than 75 in good health. Input material: blood. V is TRBV27 and J is TRBJ2-5, with 7 bases fitting TRBD2. CDR3 in amino acids: CASSDGGSQETQYF. The DNA of the CDR3 is TGTGCCAGCAGCGACGGGGGGTCCCAAGAGACCCAGTACTTC.